This T cell receptor beta chain was recorded in a study of Ad26.COV2.S vaccination and SARS-CoV-2 variants. Noted treatment: some 19 received Ad26.COV2.S at low or high dose, single or two shots; several received placebo; per-sample allocation not given. It was on day 63 after the first vaccine or placebo injection that samples were taken. The repertoire was sequenced with immunoSEQ multiplex PCR; TCRdb's copy has only in-frame clones and lacks some. The sample includes some 320,000 clones, about 85% of them seen just once. Germline-derived CDR1 and CDR2 are SGHTA and FQGTGA. V shed 1 base and J shed 6 bases, with 9 bases lying between them. The CDR3 covers 13 residues.

The rearrangement links TRBV7-3 to TRBJ1-2; D perhaps matches TRBD1 (5 bases). This TCR derives from a person between 18 and 59 years old who received the Ad26.COV2.S COVID-19 vaccine or a placebo. Material: peripheral blood, obtained in a trial of Ad26.COV2.S vaccine versus placebo. CDR3 in DNA: TGTGCCAGCAGCTTAAGTCGGGGCAATGGCTACACCTTC. Protein: CASSLSRGNGYTF.